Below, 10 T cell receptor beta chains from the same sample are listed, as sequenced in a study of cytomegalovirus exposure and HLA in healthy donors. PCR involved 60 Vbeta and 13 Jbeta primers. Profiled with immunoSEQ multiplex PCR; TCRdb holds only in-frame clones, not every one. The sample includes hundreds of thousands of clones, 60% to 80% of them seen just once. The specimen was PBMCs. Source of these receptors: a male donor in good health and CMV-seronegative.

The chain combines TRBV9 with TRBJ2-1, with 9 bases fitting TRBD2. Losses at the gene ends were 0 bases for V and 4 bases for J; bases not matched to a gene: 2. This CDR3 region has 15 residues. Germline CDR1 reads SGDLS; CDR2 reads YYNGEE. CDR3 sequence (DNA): TGTGCCAGCAGCGTAGCTAGCGGGGAATACAATGAGCAGTTCTTC. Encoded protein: CASSVASGEYNEQFF.

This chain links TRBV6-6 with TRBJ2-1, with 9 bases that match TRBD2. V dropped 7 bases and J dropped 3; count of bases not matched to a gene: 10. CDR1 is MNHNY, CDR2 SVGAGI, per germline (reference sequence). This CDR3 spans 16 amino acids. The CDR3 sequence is CASTSTSGDHYNEQFF. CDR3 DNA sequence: TGTGCCAGCACCTCGACTAGCGGAGACCACTACAATGAGCAGTTCTTC.

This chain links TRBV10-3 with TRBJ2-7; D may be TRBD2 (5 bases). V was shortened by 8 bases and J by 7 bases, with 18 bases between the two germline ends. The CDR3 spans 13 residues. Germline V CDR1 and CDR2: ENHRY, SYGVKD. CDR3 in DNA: TGTGCCATCGGGTCGGGCCCACCGGGGGAGCAGTACTTC. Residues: CAIGSGPPGEQYF.

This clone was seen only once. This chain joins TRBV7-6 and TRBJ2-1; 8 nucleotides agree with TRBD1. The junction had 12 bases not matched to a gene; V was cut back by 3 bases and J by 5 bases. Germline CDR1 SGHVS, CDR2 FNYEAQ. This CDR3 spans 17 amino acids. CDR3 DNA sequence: TGTGCCAGCAGCTTTACCGCCGGACAGGGCTGGCACAATGAGCAGTTCTTC. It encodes CASSFTAGQGWHNEQFF.

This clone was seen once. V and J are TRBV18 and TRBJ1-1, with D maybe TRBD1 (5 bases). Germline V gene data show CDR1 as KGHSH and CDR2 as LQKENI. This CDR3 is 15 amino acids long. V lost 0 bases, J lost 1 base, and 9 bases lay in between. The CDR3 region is CASSPPVGGNTEAFF. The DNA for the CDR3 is TGTGCCAGCTCACCACCGGTCGGGGGGAACACTGAAGCTTTCTTT.

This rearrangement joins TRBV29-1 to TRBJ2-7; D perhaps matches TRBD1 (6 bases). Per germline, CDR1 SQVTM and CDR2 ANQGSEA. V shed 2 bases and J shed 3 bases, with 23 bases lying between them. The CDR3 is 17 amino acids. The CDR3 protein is CSVESPTGSVGDYEQYF. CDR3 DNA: TGCAGCGTTGAATCACCCACAGGGTCCGTTGGGGACTACGAGCAGTACTTC.

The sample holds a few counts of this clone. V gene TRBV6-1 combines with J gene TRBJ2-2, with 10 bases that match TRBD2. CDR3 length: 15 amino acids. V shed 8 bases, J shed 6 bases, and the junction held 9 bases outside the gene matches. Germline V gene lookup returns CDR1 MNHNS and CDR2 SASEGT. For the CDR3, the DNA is TGTGCCAGCTGTGCCCTGCTAGCGGGAGCCGGGGAGCTGTTTTTT. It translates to CASCALLAGAGELFF.

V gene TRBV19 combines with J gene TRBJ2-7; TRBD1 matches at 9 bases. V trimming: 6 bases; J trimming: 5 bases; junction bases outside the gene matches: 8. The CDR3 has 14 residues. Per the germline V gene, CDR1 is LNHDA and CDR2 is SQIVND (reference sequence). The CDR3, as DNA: TGTGCCAGTAGCAACCTCGGGACAGGGAACGAGCAGTACTTC. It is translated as CASSNLGTGNEQYF.

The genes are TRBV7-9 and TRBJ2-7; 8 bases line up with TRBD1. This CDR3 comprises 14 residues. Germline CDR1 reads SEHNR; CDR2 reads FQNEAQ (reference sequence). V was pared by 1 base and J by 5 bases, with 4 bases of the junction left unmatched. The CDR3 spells CASSLGAGGDEQYF. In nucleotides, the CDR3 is TGTGCCAGCAGCTTAGGGGCAGGGGGCGACGAGCAGTACTTC. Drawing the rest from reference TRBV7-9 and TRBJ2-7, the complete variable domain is DTGVSQNPRHKITKRGQNVTFRCDPISEHNRLYWYRQTLGQGPEFLTYFQNEAQLEKSRLLSDRFSAERPKGSFSTLEIQRTEQGDSAMYLCASSLGAGGDEQYFGPGTRLTVT.

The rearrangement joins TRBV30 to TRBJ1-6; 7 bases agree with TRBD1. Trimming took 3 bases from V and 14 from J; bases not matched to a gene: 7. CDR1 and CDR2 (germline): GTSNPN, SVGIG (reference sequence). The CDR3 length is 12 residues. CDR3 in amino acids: CAWSSDRVTLHF. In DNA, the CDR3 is TGTGCCTGGAGCTCTGACAGGGTCACCCTCCACTTT.